This T cell receptor (beta chain) was sequenced during a study of beta chain features in type 1 diabetes listed by TCRdb under 2018. Context from the whole study: No differences in mean age, gender distribution, total cell number or subset yield were found between patients and healthy donors. In the study, TCRB repertoires of sorted circulating CD4+ T cell subsets from recently diagnosed type 1 diabetes patients were compared with those of matched healthy donors. Whereas all 30 or so donors provided naive and central memory subsets, regulatory and stem cell-like memory subsets were isolated from just 8 patients and roughly 8 healthy donors. Across all samples, about 110 million sorted cells were examined, and cell number per subset correlated strongly with RNA yield.

The High Capacity cDNA Reverse Transcription Kit was used to reverse transcribe all of the isolated RNA, meaning that expressed TCRB transcripts were what got sequenced. Deep immunoSEQ sequencing was applied to naive, central memory and regulatory T cell samples, giving an average of about 3.4 million total reads per sample. Sorted cells were lysed in RLT buffer and RNA was extracted with DNase-treated RNeasy Micro or Mini kits, depending on cell number. To prevent cross-contamination, every cell subset was processed on its own, while patient and healthy donor samples were processed together. TCRB sequences were amplified from cDNA with the immunoSEQ multiplex PCR, producing 87-bp fragments spanning the CDR3 region. The amplicons were sequenced using the Illumina HiSeq platform. The published analysis was carried out like this. PCR bias was corrected computationally using synthetic template baselines, and reads within Hamming distance 2 were collapsed, with unmergeable singletons discarded. Reads were aligned against IMGT to assign V, D and J genes, CDR3 length and insertions or deletions at six rearrangement sites. Clonotype counts were normalized to sorted cell number within each subset before computing true diversity and Gini coefficients with the tcR R package. The overlap coefficient, calculated on TCRB nucleotide sequences, was used to measure repertoire sharing. As a proxy for the pre-selection repertoire, out-of-frame TCRB sequences from naive cells were analyzed. TCRdb obtained this table from immuneACCESS and retained in-frame rearrangements with V and J assigned. These tables miss some clones; where compared with another copy, unresolved V genes account for less than half of the shortfall, and the remainder is unexplained. That table gives V, J and clone size, and the DNA gave D and trimming. The sample includes fewer than 450,000 clones, with about 14% observed a single time. Of the sample, roughly 0.016% is held by the ten largest clones.

Here is what the overall study found, with its caveats: Because the HLA sub-analyses included only small numbers of individuals, any influence of HLA type on TCRB rearrangement was left unresolved. At VDJ recombination sites, patients with type 1 diabetes made fewer insertions and deleted more nucleotides, a pattern implying thymic rearrangement abnormalities. Type 1 diabetes patients showed a moderate but significant shortening of TCRB CDR3 length in all four CD4+ subsets. Naive, central memory and regulatory TCRB repertoires appeared more similar among patients than among healthy donors. Because cDNA was sequenced instead of genomic DNA, activated cells with high expression could be over-represented, although the groups did not differ in activation or CD3 levels. Shorter templates might have been favored by PCR, but patient and control samples were amplified and corrected together, so both groups would have been affected equally by any skew.

CDR1 and CDR2, looked up from the germline V gene, are LGHNA and YNFKEQ. Here V drops 0 bases and J drops 3 bases, and the junction holds 5 bases not matched to any gene. From the cysteine up to the phenylalanine, the CDR3 has a length of 16 residues. The retained sequence is limited to the CDR3, 48 bases, with the frame set at the first base. Each donor gave one peripheral blood draw, averaging about 100 mL, which was collected into heparinised tubes. Naive, central memory, regulatory and stem cell-like memory CD4+ T cells were sorted on a BD FACSAria II using a panel including CD45RO, CCR7, CD25, CD127, CD95 and CD27. A purity above 95% was achieved for all sorted populations. PBMCs were separated immediately by Lymphoprep density gradient centrifugation and were stained directly, without being cultured. To minimize batch effects, samples were stained and sorted in pairs, one healthy donor with one patient per experiment.

Worth noting for this clone: This receptor's antigen is unknown. Base qualities are missing; no much larger clone stands one base away.

Material: naive CD4+ T cells from blood. This specimen's cell subset or site label, per the study, means: true naive CD4+ T cells. The chain is made from TRBV4-2 and TRBJ1-2, and 9 junctional nucleotides match TRBD1. The sequence derives from a woman aged 18-29 years with type 1 diabetes. Here the CDR3 is given as CASSQEGQGEHYGYTF. The DNA sequence is TGTGCCAGCAGCCAAGAGGGACAGGGAGAACACTATGGCTACACCTTC.